Included here is one T cell receptor (beta chain) sequence, with context. Clones were read by immunoSEQ multiplex PCR, and TCRdb kept only the in-frame ones, dropping some. There are tens of thousands of clones in the sample; about nine tenths occur only once, and approximately 3.6% lies in the top ten. Germline assignment: CDR1 MNHEY and CDR2 SMNVEV (reference sequence). Trimming pared 4 bases from V and 7 bases from J, leaving 14 bases between. The CDR3 consists of 14 residues. The data are from a study of tissue T cells after allogeneic stem cell transplantation. This sequence was found in a woman aged 40 to 75 who later had graft-versus-host disease after an allogeneic stem cell transplant. Sequenced material: blood, taken before transplantation. This chain connects TRBV27 to TRBJ2-1; a weak D match, TRBD2 (5 bases). The CDR3 DNA reads TGTGCCAGCAGTTCGGGATCCCGCGCGAATGAGCAGTTCTTC. As protein: CASSSGSRANEQFF.